This record looks at one TCR beta chain sequence and its context. These data are taken from a study of blood T cell repertoires in COVID-19. Germline assignment: CDR1 SNHLY and CDR2 FYNNEI. CDR3 length: 12 amino acids. V was shortened by 11 bases and J by 4 bases, with 14 bases between the two germline ends. Original handling: Amplifying reference gene primers gave estimates of nucleated cell counts. Profiled with immunoSEQ multiplex PCR; TCRdb holds only in-frame clones, not every one. V, J and clone size are those of that table, while D and trimming were read from the DNA. The sample consists of more than 45,000 clones, about 80% of them appearing once.

This sequence joins TRBV2 and TRBJ2-5; no reliable D call. The sample was peripheral blood. The TCR sequence derives from a human donor in a cohort sampled during active COVID-19. CDR3 coding DNA: TGTGCCGGCGGTCCGAGGTCAGAGACCCAGTACTTC. Protein product: CAGGPRSETQYF.